This is a list of T cell receptor beta chains from one sample in a study of identical twins. Each CDR3 protein gets one entry after TCRdb re-called the 5' RACE reads with MiXCR. Among 690,000 or so distinct CDR3 sequences, 5.5% to 6.5% were seen once, and the ten largest hold around 1.7%. The sequenced sample consisted of naive T cells sorted from blood. These receptors originate from a man aged 18 to 30 in good health. CDR3s include the opening cysteine and the closing phenylalanine or tryptophan. Each record gives: J gene, V gene, clone size, D gene, CDR3 DNA, CDR3 protein. The D gene is left open where the match is weak. Not every row has a clone size; where given, it reads once, few, many or a size class.

J gene: TRBJ2-3
V gene: TRBV12-3/TRBV12-4
clone size: many
D gene: .
CDR3 DNA: TGTGCCAGCAGTTTATTCGGGTCAGATACGCAGTATTTT
CDR3 protein: CASSLFGSDTQYF

J gene: TRBJ2-1
V gene: TRBV10-3
clone size: .
D gene: TRBD2
CDR3 DNA: TGTGCCATCAGTGAGACTAGCGGTGCCAATGAGCAGTTCTTC
CDR3 protein: CAISETSGANEQFF

J gene: TRBJ2-7
V gene: TRBV7-9
clone size: many
D gene: TRBD2
CDR3 DNA: TGTGCCAGCAGCTTAGGCGGGAGAGACGAGCAGTACTTC
CDR3 protein: CASSLGGRDEQYF

J gene: TRBJ2-3
V gene: TRBV2
clone size: .
D gene: TRBD2
CDR3 DNA: TGTGCCAGCAGTGAAGGCGGGTATTTTGGTAGCGGGTGGCCCAACCACACAGATACGCAGTATTTT
CDR3 protein: CASSEGGYFGSGWPNHTDTQYF

J gene: TRBJ1-6
V gene: TRBV11-2
clone size: .
D gene: TRBD1
CDR3 DNA: TGTGCCAGCAGCCTGGACAGGGCCTTGTCCGGATCACCCCTCCACTTT
CDR3 protein: CASSLDRALSGSPLHF

J gene: TRBJ1-3
V gene: TRBV10-3
clone size: many
D gene: .
CDR3 DNA: TGTGCCATCAGTGAGTCGGCCGGAAACACCATATATTTT
CDR3 protein: CAISESAGNTIYF

J gene: TRBJ1-1
V gene: TRBV2
clone size: few
D gene: .
CDR3 DNA: TGTGCCAGCACTACTATTGGACGGATGAACACTGAAGCTTTCTTT
CDR3 protein: CASTTIGRMNTEAFF

J gene: TRBJ2-1
V gene: TRBV7-9
clone size: many
D gene: TRBD1
CDR3 DNA: TGTGCCAGCAGCCACCCCGGGACAGGGGGTTCCTACAATGAGCAGTTCTTC
CDR3 protein: CASSHPGTGGSYNEQFF

J gene: TRBJ2-2
V gene: TRBV5-5
clone size: few
D gene: TRBD1
CDR3 DNA: TGTGCCAGCAGCATGGACAGGTTCACCGGGGAGCTGTTTTTT
CDR3 protein: CASSMDRFTGELFF

J gene: TRBJ2-5
V gene: TRBV19
clone size: .
D gene: .
CDR3 DNA: TGTGCCAGTAGCCCGGACTACGGGGGAGAGACCCAGTACTTC
CDR3 protein: CASSPDYGGETQYF

J gene: TRBJ2-1
V gene: TRBV25-1
clone size: few
D gene: TRBD2
CDR3 DNA: TGTGCCAGCAGTGATCGCGTTAGCGGGAGGAATGAGCAGTTCTTC
CDR3 protein: CASSDRVSGRNEQFF

J gene: TRBJ2-5
V gene: TRBV6-5
clone size: few
D gene: .
CDR3 DNA: TGTGCCAGCAGTTACCGACCTATAGGGGAGACCCAGTACTTC
CDR3 protein: CASSYRPIGETQYF

J gene: TRBJ2-3
V gene: TRBV14
clone size: many
D gene: TRBD2
CDR3 DNA: TGTGCCAGCAGCCAAGAAGGCGGGAGAGGAGATACGCAGTATTTT
CDR3 protein: CASSQEGGRGDTQYF

J gene: TRBJ1-2
V gene: TRBV4-2
clone size: .
D gene: TRBD1
CDR3 DNA: TGTGCCAGCAGCCTGCCGGGACAGGGGTGGGATGGCTACACCTTC
CDR3 protein: CASSLPGQGWDGYTF

J gene: TRBJ1-1
V gene: TRBV2
clone size: many
D gene: TRBD1
CDR3 DNA: TGTGCCAGCAATGACCAGGGGGAAGGTACTGAAGCTTTCTTT
CDR3 protein: CASNDQGEGTEAFF

J gene: TRBJ2-6
V gene: TRBV12-3/TRBV12-4
clone size: few
D gene: .
CDR3 DNA: TGTGCCGTCTCCGGGGGGGACAGTGTTATCTCTGGGGCCAACGTCCTGACTTTC
CDR3 protein: CAVSGGDSVISGANVLTF

J gene: TRBJ2-1
V gene: TRBV6-5
clone size: many
D gene: TRBD2
CDR3 DNA: TGTGCCAGCAGTTATTTCGCGGGGGGCTCCTACAATGAGCAGTTCTTC
CDR3 protein: CASSYFAGGSYNEQFF

J gene: TRBJ2-2
V gene: TRBV2
clone size: few
D gene: TRBD2
CDR3 DNA: TGTGCCAGCACTTCCCGGGACTACCCGAACACCGGGGAGCTGTTTTTT
CDR3 protein: CASTSRDYPNTGELFF

J gene: TRBJ2-7
V gene: TRBV6-1
clone size: .
D gene: .
CDR3 DNA: TGTGCCAGCAGGGCATCTAGTGTGACAACCGGCGACGAGCAGTACTTC
CDR3 protein: CASRASSVTTGDEQYF

J gene: TRBJ2-1
V gene: TRBV12-3/TRBV12-4
clone size: many
D gene: TRBD2
CDR3 DNA: TGTGCCAGCAGTACCGGACTAGCGGGACCCACTTATAATGAGCAGTTCTTC
CDR3 protein: CASSTGLAGPTYNEQFF

J gene: TRBJ1-2
V gene: TRBV10-3
clone size: few
D gene: .
CDR3 DNA: TGTGCCATCACCACTACCCTGACCTTGGTGGGTGGCTACACCTTC
CDR3 protein: CAITTTLTLVGGYTF

J gene: TRBJ2-5
V gene: TRBV7-8
clone size: .
D gene: .
CDR3 DNA: TGTGCCAGCAGCCCGGAGTTGGAGACCCAGTACTTC
CDR3 protein: CASSPELETQYF

J gene: TRBJ1-5
V gene: TRBV19
clone size: few
D gene: TRBD1
CDR3 DNA: TGTGCCAGCTCCTTCGAGGGGGCAGGTCAGCCCCAGCATTTT
CDR3 protein: CASSFEGAGQPQHF

J gene: TRBJ1-2
V gene: TRBV5-1
clone size: few
D gene: .
CDR3 DNA: TGCGCCAGCAACACCGGACGGACTAACTATGGCTACACCTTC
CDR3 protein: CASNTGRTNYGYTF

J gene: TRBJ1-2
V gene: TRBV20-1
clone size: .
D gene: .
CDR3 DNA: TGCAGTGCTAGAGCGGGCCGCGGGGCGGGCTACACCTTC
CDR3 protein: CSARAGRGAGYTF

J gene: TRBJ1-6
V gene: TRBV7-3
clone size: .
D gene: .
CDR3 DNA: TGTGCCAGCAGCCTCACCGGAGCAGGGTCAACTTCACCCCTCCACTTT
CDR3 protein: CASSLTGAGSTSPLHF

J gene: TRBJ2-3
V gene: TRBV7-9
clone size: .
D gene: TRBD2
CDR3 DNA: TGTGCCAGCAGCTCCGGGACTACGTTGGATACGCAGTATTTT
CDR3 protein: CASSSGTTLDTQYF

J gene: TRBJ2-2
V gene: TRBV29-1
clone size: many
D gene: TRBD2
CDR3 DNA: TGCAGCGGATCTAGCGGGAACACCGGGGAGCTGTTTTTT
CDR3 protein: CSGSSGNTGELFF

J gene: TRBJ2-7
V gene: TRBV28
clone size: many
D gene: TRBD2
CDR3 DNA: TGTGCCAGCAGTCCGATTGGTAGCGGGGATGACGAGCAGTACTTC
CDR3 protein: CASSPIGSGDDEQYF

J gene: TRBJ2-4
V gene: TRBV5-1
clone size: many
D gene: TRBD1
CDR3 DNA: TGCGCCAGCAGCTTGGAACAGGGGGGAAACATTCAGTACTTC
CDR3 protein: CASSLEQGGNIQYF

J gene: TRBJ2-5
V gene: TRBV27
clone size: many
D gene: TRBD2
CDR3 DNA: TGTGCCAGCTCTAAGGGGCTAGCGGGTAAAGAGACCCAGTACTTC
CDR3 protein: CASSKGLAGKETQYF

J gene: TRBJ2-1
V gene: TRBV11-2
clone size: many
D gene: .
CDR3 DNA: TGTGCCAGCAGCTTTACCCCCAGCCAACCGTTGAACAATGAGCAGTTCTTC
CDR3 protein: CASSFTPSQPLNNEQFF

J gene: TRBJ2-1
V gene: TRBV4-1
clone size: once
D gene: TRBD2
CDR3 DNA: TGCGCCAGCAGCCAAGATCGCGGGAGTCCGGTCTTC
CDR3 protein: CASSQDRGSPVF

J gene: TRBJ1-2
V gene: TRBV5-1
clone size: .
D gene: .
CDR3 DNA: TGCGCCAGCAGCTTGGCCGGCCAGACGAATGGCTACACCTTC
CDR3 protein: CASSLAGQTNGYTF

J gene: TRBJ2-1
V gene: TRBV5-1
clone size: many
D gene: TRBD2
CDR3 DNA: TGCGCCAGCACCCTCACTAGCGGCTCCTACAATGAGCAGTTCTTC
CDR3 protein: CASTLTSGSYNEQFF

J gene: TRBJ2-3
V gene: TRBV4-2
clone size: .
D gene: TRBD2
CDR3 DNA: TGTGCCAGCAGCCGGGCGGGGTTAGCGGGATCAGATACGCAGTATTTT
CDR3 protein: CASSRAGLAGSDTQYF

J gene: TRBJ2-2
V gene: TRBV7-8
clone size: few
D gene: TRBD1
CDR3 DNA: TGTGCCAGCAGCTTAGCGCCTACCGGGACAGGGACCGGGGAGCTGTTTTTT
CDR3 protein: CASSLAPTGTGTGELFF

J gene: TRBJ2-2
V gene: TRBV20-1
clone size: .
D gene: TRBD2
CDR3 DNA: TGCAGTGCTAGAGATTCTTCCTCGGGAGGGCCCGGCACCGGGGAGCTGTTTTTT
CDR3 protein: CSARDSSSGGPGTGELFF

J gene: TRBJ1-2
V gene: TRBV10-3
clone size: many
D gene: TRBD1
CDR3 DNA: TGTGCCATCAGAGTCACAGGGGGGGAAGGCTACACCTTC
CDR3 protein: CAIRVTGGEGYTF

J gene: TRBJ2-7
V gene: TRBV7-8
clone size: .
D gene: TRBD1
CDR3 DNA: TGTGCCAGCAGCTTAGGTCCAGGGGGCAGGTACGAGCAGTACTTC
CDR3 protein: CASSLGPGGRYEQYF

J gene: TRBJ1-1
V gene: TRBV9
clone size: many
D gene: TRBD1
CDR3 DNA: TGTGCCAGCAGCGAGGGGGCGGGGCGGCGGACTGAAGCTTTCTTT
CDR3 protein: CASSEGAGRRTEAFF

J gene: TRBJ2-5
V gene: TRBV4-3
clone size: few
D gene: TRBD1
CDR3 DNA: TGCGCCAGCAGCCAAGATAGGAACAGGGGGCGTGAGACCCAGTACTTC
CDR3 protein: CASSQDRNRGRETQYF

J gene: TRBJ2-7
V gene: TRBV29-1
clone size: many
D gene: .
CDR3 DNA: TGCAGCGTTGAAGATTTCCTGTCCTACGAGCAGTACTTC
CDR3 protein: CSVEDFLSYEQYF

J gene: TRBJ2-5
V gene: TRBV27
clone size: .
D gene: .
CDR3 DNA: TGTGCCAGCAGTCCGCAAAAGACTGTAGAGACCCAGTACTTC
CDR3 protein: CASSPQKTVETQYF

J gene: TRBJ2-2
V gene: TRBV7-2
clone size: .
D gene: .
CDR3 DNA: TGTGCCAGCTGGAGGGGGGCGCGGACCGGGGAGCTGTTTTTT
CDR3 protein: CASWRGARTGELFF

J gene: TRBJ1-6
V gene: TRBV11-2
clone size: .
D gene: .
CDR3 DNA: TGTGCCAGCACCTTCGGTGTGGATTCACCCCTCCACTTT
CDR3 protein: CASTFGVDSPLHF

J gene: TRBJ2-2
V gene: TRBV4-2
clone size: .
D gene: .
CDR3 DNA: TGTGCCAGCAGCCAAGAATCAGGGAGTAGGGAGCTGTTTTTT
CDR3 protein: CASSQESGSRELFF

J gene: TRBJ1-6
V gene: TRBV27
clone size: few
D gene: .
CDR3 DNA: TGTGCCAGCAGGGACAGTTGGTCACCCCTCCACTTT
CDR3 protein: CASRDSWSPLHF

J gene: TRBJ2-3
V gene: TRBV5-1
clone size: many
D gene: .
CDR3 DNA: TGCGCCAGCAGTGAGCTAGCACGAGATACGCAGTATTTT
CDR3 protein: CASSELARDTQYF